This is a list of T cell receptor beta chains from one sample in a study of T cell responses to AZD1222 COVID-19 vaccine. TCRdb keeps only in-frame clones here, not all; method: immunoSEQ multiplex PCR. The sample has 250,000 to 300,000 clones, 94% seen once; the top ten hold 0.55%. The specimen comprised peripheral blood, sampled 28 days after the second AZD1222 dose. The origin of the receptors is an adult who received the AZD1222 COVID-19 vaccine. The CDR3 runs from the conserved cysteine through the conserved F or W. Each record gives: CDR3 DNA, CDR3 protein, clone size, V gene, J gene, D gene, CDR3 length. The D gene is left open where the match is weak. Clone size is shown for a subset of rows, as once, few, many or a class of expanded clone.

DNA: TGTGCCGGTTGGACAGGGGACAATTCACCCCTCCACTTT; CDR3: CAGWTGDNSPLHF; size: -; V: TRBV30; J: TRBJ1-6; D: TRBD1; length: 13
DNA: TGTGCCAGCAGCGTAGTAGGTCGGGGCACAGATACGCAGTATTTT; CDR3: CASSVVGRGTDTQYF; size: -; V: TRBV9; J: TRBJ2-3; D: -; length: 15
DNA: TGTGCCAGCAGTTTAAGGCTAGCGGGAGTAGATACGCAGTATTTT; CDR3: CASSLRLAGVDTQYF; size: -; V: TRBV27; J: TRBJ2-3; D: TRBD2; length: 15
DNA: TGTGCCAGCAGCCCGACCGCAGGGGGCGCGGGGGGCTACACCTTC; CDR3: CASSPTAGGAGGYTF; size: -; V: TRBV7-6; J: TRBJ1-2; D: TRBD1; length: 15
DNA: TGTGCCAGCAGCTTAGTGGACACCGGGGAGCTGTTTTTT; CDR3: CASSLVDTGELFF; size: -; V: TRBV7-9; J: TRBJ2-2; D: -; length: 13
DNA: TGTGCCAGCAGTTATAGAGACAGTTCCTACGAGCAGTACTTC; CDR3: CASSYRDSSYEQYF; size: few; V: TRBV6-5; J: TRBJ2-7; D: -; length: 14
DNA: TGTGCCAGCAGTTTGGGTCCCGGGACAGGGCTGAACACTGAAGCTTTCTTT; CDR3: CASSLGPGTGLNTEAFF; size: -; V: TRBV27; J: TRBJ1-1; D: TRBD1; length: 17
DNA: TGTGCCAGCAACCAACAGTTGAGGGGAAAAGAGACCCAGTACTTC; CDR3: CASNQQLRGKETQYF; size: -; V: TRBV28; J: TRBJ2-5; D: -; length: 15
DNA: TGTGCCAGCAGCTTAGACGACTGGGTAGCTAACTATGGCTACACCTTC; CDR3: CASSLDDWVANYGYTF; size: -; V: TRBV7-9; J: TRBJ1-2; D: -; length: 16
DNA: TGTGCCAGCAGCTTAAAGCCCGGACTAGCGGGAGGCGCTGGTGAGCAGTTCTTC; CDR3: CASSLKPGLAGGAGEQFF; size: -; V: TRBV7-3; J: TRBJ2-1; D: TRBD2; length: 18
DNA: TGTGCCAGCAGCTTTGGGGCGCTTGATGGCTACACCTTC; CDR3: CASSFGALDGYTF; size: -; V: TRBV7-9; J: TRBJ1-2; D: -; length: 13
DNA: TGTGCCAGCTTTAGCGGACAGGGGAACACTGAAGCTTTCTTT; CDR3: CASFSGQGNTEAFF; size: -; V: TRBV7-9; J: TRBJ1-1; D: TRBD1; length: 14
DNA: TGTGCCAGCAGTGAATGGGGGGACGGACGAACCTACGAGCAGTACTTC; CDR3: CASSEWGDGRTYEQYF; size: once; V: TRBV25-1; J: TRBJ2-7; D: -; length: 16
DNA: TGCAGCGCTGGACTAGCGGGGATCACAGATACGCAGTATTTT; CDR3: CSAGLAGITDTQYF; size: -; V: TRBV29-1; J: TRBJ2-3; D: TRBD2; length: 14
DNA: TGTGCCAGCAGCACGTTCGGGACGGTGAACACCGGGGAGCTGTTTTTT; CDR3: CASSTFGTVNTGELFF; size: few; V: TRBV7-9; J: TRBJ2-2; D: -; length: 16
DNA: TGTGCCAGCAGTGATTCAGGTCTACCCGAGCAGTACTTC; CDR3: CASSDSGLPEQYF; size: few; V: TRBV2; J: TRBJ2-7; D: -; length: 13
DNA: TGTGCCAGCAGTTTAATCTACGAGCAGTACTTC; CDR3: CASSLIYEQYF; size: few; V: TRBV28; J: TRBJ2-7; D: -; length: 11
DNA: TGTGCCAGCAGTCAAGGTCCTGGAGCTTTCTTT; CDR3: CASSQGPGAFF; size: -; V: TRBV3-1/TRBV3-2; J: TRBJ1-1; D: -; length: 11
DNA: TGTGCCAGCACCTCCCCCCTAGCGGGGGGCACAGATACGCAGTATTTT; CDR3: CASTSPLAGGTDTQYF; size: -; V: TRBV7-2; J: TRBJ2-3; D: TRBD2; length: 16
DNA: TGTGCCAGCAGTTACGGTCGGGCTAGCGCGGGCTCCTACGAGCAGTACTTC; CDR3: CASSYGRASAGSYEQYF; size: -; V: TRBV6-2/TRBV6-3; J: TRBJ2-7; D: -; length: 17
DNA: TGTGCCAGCTCACCACGGCACAGGGGGCCTCGGAATTCACCCCTCCACTTT; CDR3: CASSPRHRGPRNSPLHF; size: -; V: TRBV18; J: TRBJ1-6; D: TRBD1; length: 17
DNA: TGTGCCACCAGTGACCGCGGGTCGTACTCTGGGGCCAACGTCCTGACTTTC; CDR3: CATSDRGSYSGANVLTF; size: -; V: TRBV24-1; J: TRBJ2-6; D: -; length: 17
DNA: TGTGCCAGCAGTTTATCCGCTAACTATGGCTACACCTTC; CDR3: CASSLSANYGYTF; size: -; V: TRBV27; J: TRBJ1-2; D: -; length: 13
DNA: TGTGCCACCAGCAGGGAGACTAGCGGACCCTACGAGCAGTACTTC; CDR3: CATSRETSGPYEQYF; size: -; V: TRBV15; J: TRBJ2-7; D: TRBD2; length: 15
DNA: TGTGCCAGCAGCTTTATCGTCGTAGAGACCCAGTACTTC; CDR3: CASSFIVVETQYF; size: -; V: TRBV7-2; J: TRBJ2-5; D: -; length: 13
DNA: TGTGCCAGCAGTCCCCCTGGGGCGGCTTACTCCTACGAGCAGTACTTC; CDR3: CASSPPGAAYSYEQYF; size: -; V: TRBV28; J: TRBJ2-7; D: -; length: 16
DNA: TGCGCCAGCAGCCAAGTGCGGGGTGGCACCGGGGAGCTGTTTTTT; CDR3: CASSQVRGGTGELFF; size: -; V: TRBV4-1; J: TRBJ2-2; D: -; length: 15
DNA: TGTGCCAGCAACCGGGACACTTATGGCTACACCTTC; CDR3: CASNRDTYGYTF; size: -; V: TRBV2; J: TRBJ1-2; D: -; length: 12
DNA: TGCGCCAGCAGTGAGGGTGCCCTCGGTAATTCACCCCTCCACTTT; CDR3: CASSEGALGNSPLHF; size: -; V: TRBV10-2; J: TRBJ1-6; D: -; length: 15
DNA: TGTGCCAGCAGCCCAGGGGGCGCGTCTGAGCAGTTCTTC; CDR3: CASSPGGASEQFF; size: -; V: TRBV27; J: TRBJ2-1; D: TRBD1; length: 13
DNA: TGTGCCAGCTCACTGGGACAGGGTGGTCAGCCCCAGCATTTT; CDR3: CASSLGQGGQPQHF; size: -; V: TRBV18; J: TRBJ1-5; D: TRBD1; length: 14
DNA: TGTGCCAGCAGCTTGGACGGCTGGAACACTGAAGCTTTCTTT; CDR3: CASSLDGWNTEAFF; size: -; V: TRBV5-4; J: TRBJ1-1; D: -; length: 14
DNA: TGTGCCAGCACCAAAAGGCAGGGGGCCGGCTACACCTTC; CDR3: CASTKRQGAGYTF; size: -; V: TRBV6-5; J: TRBJ1-2; D: TRBD1; length: 13
DNA: TGCGCCAGCAGCTTAACAGGGACTAATCAGCCCCAGCATTTT; CDR3: CASSLTGTNQPQHF; size: -; V: TRBV5-1; J: TRBJ1-5; D: -; length: 14
DNA: TGTGCCAGCCTACTAATGACAGGCTTGATCAATCAGCCCCAGCATTTT; CDR3: CASLLMTGLINQPQHF; size: once; V: TRBV7-3; J: TRBJ1-5; D: -; length: 16
DNA: TGTGCCAGCAGTTTAGCTTCCTACGAGCAGTACTTC; CDR3: CASSLASYEQYF; size: -; V: TRBV28; J: TRBJ2-7; D: -; length: 12
DNA: TGTGCCAGCAGTTTAGGGCAGGCGGCCGGGGAGCTGTTTTTT; CDR3: CASSLGQAAGELFF; size: -; V: TRBV28; J: TRBJ2-2; D: -; length: 14
DNA: TGTGCCAGCAGTTTAGCAGGACAGGGTATGAATACGCAGTATTTT; CDR3: CASSLAGQGMNTQYF; size: -; V: TRBV28; J: TRBJ2-3; D: TRBD1; length: 15
DNA: TGTGCCAGCAGCTTAGAGACCCTCTTAATGAACACTGAAGCTTTCTTT; CDR3: CASSLETLLMNTEAFF; size: -; V: TRBV7-9; J: TRBJ1-1; D: -; length: 16